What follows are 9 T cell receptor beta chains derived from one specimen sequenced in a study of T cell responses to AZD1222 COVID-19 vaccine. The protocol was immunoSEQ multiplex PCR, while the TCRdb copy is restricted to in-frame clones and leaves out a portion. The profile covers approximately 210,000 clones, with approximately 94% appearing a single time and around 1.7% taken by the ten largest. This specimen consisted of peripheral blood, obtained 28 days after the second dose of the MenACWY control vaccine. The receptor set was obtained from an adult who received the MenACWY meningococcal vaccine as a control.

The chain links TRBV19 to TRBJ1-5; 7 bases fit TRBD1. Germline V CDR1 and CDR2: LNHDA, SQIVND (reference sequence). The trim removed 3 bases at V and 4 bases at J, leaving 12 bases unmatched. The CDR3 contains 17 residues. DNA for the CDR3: TGTGCCAGTAGTATCCGGAGTACAGGGGTTCGAAATCAGCCCCAGCATTTT. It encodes CASSIRSTGVRNQPQHF.

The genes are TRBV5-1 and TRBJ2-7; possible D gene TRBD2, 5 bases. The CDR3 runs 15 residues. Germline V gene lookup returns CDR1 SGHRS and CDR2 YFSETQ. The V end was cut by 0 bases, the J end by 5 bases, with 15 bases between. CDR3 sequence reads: CASSLDPGWVNEQYF. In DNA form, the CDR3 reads TGCGCCAGCAGCTTGGATCCGGGGTGGGTTAACGAGCAGTACTTC.

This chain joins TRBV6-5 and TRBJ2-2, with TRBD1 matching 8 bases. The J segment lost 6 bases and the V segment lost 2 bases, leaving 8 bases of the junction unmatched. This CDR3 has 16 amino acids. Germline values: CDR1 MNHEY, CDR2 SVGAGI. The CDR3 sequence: CASSYAGTGRAGELFF. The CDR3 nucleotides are TGTGCCAGCAGTTACGCCGGGACAGGACGCGCCGGGGAGCTGTTTTTT.

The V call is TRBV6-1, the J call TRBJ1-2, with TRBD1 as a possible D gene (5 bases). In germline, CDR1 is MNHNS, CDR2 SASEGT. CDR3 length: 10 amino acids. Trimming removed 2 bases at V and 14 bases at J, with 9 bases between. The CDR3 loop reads CASSEYDRTF. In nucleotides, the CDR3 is TGTGCCAGCAGTGAATACGACAGAACCTTC.

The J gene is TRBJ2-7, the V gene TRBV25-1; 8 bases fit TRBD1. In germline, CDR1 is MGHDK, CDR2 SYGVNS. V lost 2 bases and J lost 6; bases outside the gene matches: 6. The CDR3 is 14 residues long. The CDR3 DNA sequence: TGTGCCAGCAGTGAAGGACAGGGTCCCTCCGAGCAGTACTTC. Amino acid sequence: CASSEGQGPSEQYF.

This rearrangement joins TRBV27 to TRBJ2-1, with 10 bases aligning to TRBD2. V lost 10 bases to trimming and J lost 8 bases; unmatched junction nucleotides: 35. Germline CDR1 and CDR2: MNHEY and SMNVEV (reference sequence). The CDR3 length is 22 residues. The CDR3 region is CAISRTGTASGSRSTLSDEQFF. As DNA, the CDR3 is TGTGCCATCTCCCGGACAGGGACGGCTAGCGGGAGTCGGTCTACCCTTAGCGATGAGCAGTTCTTC.

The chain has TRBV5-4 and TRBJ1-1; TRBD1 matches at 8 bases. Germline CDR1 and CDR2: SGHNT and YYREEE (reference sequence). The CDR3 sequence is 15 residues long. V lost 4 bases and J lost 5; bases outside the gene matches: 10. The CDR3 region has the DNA TGTGCCAGCAGCGCGTCCCAGGGGGCGAGGACTGAAGCTTTCTTT. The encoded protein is CASSASQGARTEAFF.

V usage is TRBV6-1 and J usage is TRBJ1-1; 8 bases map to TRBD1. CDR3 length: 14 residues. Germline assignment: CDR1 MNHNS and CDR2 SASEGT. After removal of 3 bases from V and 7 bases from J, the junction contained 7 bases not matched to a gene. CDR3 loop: CASSEGTGGGEAFF. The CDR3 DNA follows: TGTGCCAGCAGTGAGGGGACAGGAGGGGGTGAAGCTTTCTTT.

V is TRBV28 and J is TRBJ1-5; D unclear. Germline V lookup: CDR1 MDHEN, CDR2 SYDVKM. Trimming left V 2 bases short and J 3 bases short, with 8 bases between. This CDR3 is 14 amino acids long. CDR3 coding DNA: TGTGCCAGCAGTTTAAGCCCAGACAATCAGCCCCAGCATTTT. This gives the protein CASSLSPDNQPQHF.